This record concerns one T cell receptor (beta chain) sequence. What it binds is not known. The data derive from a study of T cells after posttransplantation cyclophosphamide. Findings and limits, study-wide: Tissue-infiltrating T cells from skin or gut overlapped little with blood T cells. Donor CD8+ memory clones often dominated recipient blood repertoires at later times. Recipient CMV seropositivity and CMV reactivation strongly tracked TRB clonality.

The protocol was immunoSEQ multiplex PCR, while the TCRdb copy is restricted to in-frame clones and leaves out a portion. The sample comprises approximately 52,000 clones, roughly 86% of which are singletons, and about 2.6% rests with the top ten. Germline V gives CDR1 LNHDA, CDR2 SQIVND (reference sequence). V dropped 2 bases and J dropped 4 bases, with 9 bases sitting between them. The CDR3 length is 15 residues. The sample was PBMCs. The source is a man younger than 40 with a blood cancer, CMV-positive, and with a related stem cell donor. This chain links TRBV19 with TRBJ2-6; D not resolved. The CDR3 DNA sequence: TGTGCCAGTAGTATATCCGGGTTCGGGGCCAACGTCCTGACTTTC. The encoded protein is CASSISGFGANVLTF.